This TCR beta chain was recovered during a study of blood T cells in healthy people across ages. General study findings and limits: When set beside aged donors, long-lived donors presented more naive CD4+ cells and higher diversity.

V shed 3 bases and J shed 8 bases, with 17 bases lying between them. Germline V gene sequence: CDR1 SGHRS, CDR2 YFSETQ. The CDR3 length is 14 residues. This clonotype was counted once. What it binds is not known. PCR was performed a second time for about 7 to 11 cycles using a sample-barcoded 5' primer and a J-beta primer mix. TCRdb ran MiXCR on the 5' RACE reads and lists one entry per CDR3 protein. The sample contains about 780,000 distinct CDR3 sequences, more than 25% of which appear only once. This sample was also put to use in a study of T cells of mothers and their children.

The rearrangement links TRBV5-1 to TRBJ1-1, with D perhaps TRBD1 (5 bases). The sequencing input was blood. This clonotype was obtained from a boy aged 5-17 years in good health. This chain's CDR3 is CASSSGRTSSEAFF. CDR3 nucleotides: TGCGCCAGCAGCTCGGGACGGACTTCGTCCGAAGCTTTCTTT. Full variable domain (outside the CDR3, taken from reference TRBV5-1 and TRBJ1-1): KAGVTQTPRYLIKTRGQQVTLSCSPISGHRSVSWYQQTPGQGLQFLFEYFSETQRNKGNFPGRFSGRQFSNSRSEMNVSTLELGDSALYLCASSSGRTSSEAFFGQGTRLTVV.